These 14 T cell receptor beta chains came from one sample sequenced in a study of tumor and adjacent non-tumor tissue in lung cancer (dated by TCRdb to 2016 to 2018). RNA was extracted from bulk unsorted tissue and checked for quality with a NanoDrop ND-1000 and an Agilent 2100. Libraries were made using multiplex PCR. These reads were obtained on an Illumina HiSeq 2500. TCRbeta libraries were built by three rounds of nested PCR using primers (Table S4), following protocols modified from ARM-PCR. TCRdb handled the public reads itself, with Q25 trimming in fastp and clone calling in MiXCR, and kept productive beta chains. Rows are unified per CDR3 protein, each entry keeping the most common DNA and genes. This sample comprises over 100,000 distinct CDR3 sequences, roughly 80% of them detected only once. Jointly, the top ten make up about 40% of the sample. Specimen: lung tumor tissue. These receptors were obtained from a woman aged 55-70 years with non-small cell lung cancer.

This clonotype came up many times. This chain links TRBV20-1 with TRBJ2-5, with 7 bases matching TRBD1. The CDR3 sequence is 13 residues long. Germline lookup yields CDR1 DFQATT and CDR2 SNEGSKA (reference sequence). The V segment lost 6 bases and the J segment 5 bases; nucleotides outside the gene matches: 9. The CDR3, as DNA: TGCAGTGCAACCGGACAGGAGGTGGAGACCCAGTACTTC. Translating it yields CSATGQEVETQYF.

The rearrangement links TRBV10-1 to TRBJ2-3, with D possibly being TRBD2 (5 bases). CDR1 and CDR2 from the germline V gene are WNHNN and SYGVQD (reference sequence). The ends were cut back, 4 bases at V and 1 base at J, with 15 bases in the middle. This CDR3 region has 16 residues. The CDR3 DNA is TGCGCCAGCAGTGTCCCCGCGGACGGGGGCACAGATACGCAGTATTTT. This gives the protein CASSVPADGGTDTQYF.

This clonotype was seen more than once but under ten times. Here the CDR3 reads CASSLGLSTGHSGNTIYF. The CDR3 coding sequence is TGTGCCAGCAGCTTGGGGCTATCGACAGGGCACTCTGGAAACACCATATATTTT. The chain joins TRBV5-6 to TRBJ1-3, with TRBD1 identical over 7 bases. Looked up from germline, CDR1 is SGHDT and CDR2 is YYEEEE. The junction had 9 bases not matched to a gene; V was cut back by 0 bases and J by 0 bases. This CDR3 has 18 residues.

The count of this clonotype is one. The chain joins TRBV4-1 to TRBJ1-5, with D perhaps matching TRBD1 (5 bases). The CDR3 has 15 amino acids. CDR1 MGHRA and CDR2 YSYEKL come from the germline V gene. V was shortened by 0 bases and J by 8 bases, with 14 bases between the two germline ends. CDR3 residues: CASSQDPDSHEPQHF. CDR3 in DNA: TGCGCCAGCAGCCAAGACCCCGACAGTCATGAGCCCCAGCATTTT.

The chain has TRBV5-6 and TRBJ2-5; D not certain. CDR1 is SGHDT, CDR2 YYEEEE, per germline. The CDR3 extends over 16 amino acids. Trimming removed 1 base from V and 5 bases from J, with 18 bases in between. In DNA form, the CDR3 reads TGTGCCAGCAGCTTGATAGGTGCGGCCTCTCGGGAGACCCAGTACTTC. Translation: CASSLIGAASRETQYF.

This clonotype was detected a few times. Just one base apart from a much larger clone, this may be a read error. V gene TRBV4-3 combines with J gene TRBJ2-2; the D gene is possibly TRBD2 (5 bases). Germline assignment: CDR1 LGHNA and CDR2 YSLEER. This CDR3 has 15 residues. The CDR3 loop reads CASRRVSQNTGEPFF. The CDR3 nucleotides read TGCGCCAGCAGACGAGTTTCACAGAACACCGGGGAGCCGTTTTTT.

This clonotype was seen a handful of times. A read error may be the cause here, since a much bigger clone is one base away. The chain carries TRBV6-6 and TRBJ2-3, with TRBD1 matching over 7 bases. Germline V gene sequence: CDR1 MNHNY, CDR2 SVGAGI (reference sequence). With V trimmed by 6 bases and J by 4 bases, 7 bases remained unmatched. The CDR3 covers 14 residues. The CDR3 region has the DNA TGTGCCAGCAGCGAGGGGGCGCGCGCAGATACGCAGTATTTT. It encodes CASSEGARADTQYF.

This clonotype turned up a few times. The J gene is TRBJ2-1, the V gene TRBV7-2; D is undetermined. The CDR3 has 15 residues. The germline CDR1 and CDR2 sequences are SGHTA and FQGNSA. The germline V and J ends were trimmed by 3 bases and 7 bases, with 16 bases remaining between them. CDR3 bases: TGTGCCAGCAGCTTCGGAGTGGGTATGGGAAATGAGCAGTTCTTC. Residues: CASSFGVGMGNEQFF.

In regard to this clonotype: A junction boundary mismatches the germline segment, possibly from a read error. The CDR3 reads CASSLAGNTETFF. CDR3 nucleotides: TGCGCCAGCAGCTTGGCCGGGAACACTGAAACCTTCTTC. This chain joins TRBV5-1 and TRBJ1-1; D unclear. The germline CDR1 and CDR2 sequences are SGHRS and YFSETQ. This CDR3 spans 13 amino acids.

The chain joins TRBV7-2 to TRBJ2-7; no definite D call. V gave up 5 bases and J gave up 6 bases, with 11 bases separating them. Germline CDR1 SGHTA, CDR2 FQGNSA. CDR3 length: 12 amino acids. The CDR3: CASSPATREQYF. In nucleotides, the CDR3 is TGTGCCAGCAGCCCGGCTACACGCGAGCAGTACTTC.

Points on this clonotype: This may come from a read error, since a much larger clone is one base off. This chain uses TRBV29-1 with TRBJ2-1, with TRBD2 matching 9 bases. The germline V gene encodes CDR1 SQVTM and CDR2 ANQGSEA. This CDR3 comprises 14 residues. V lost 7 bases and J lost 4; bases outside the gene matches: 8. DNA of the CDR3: TGCAGCGAAGTGAGTAGCGGGGGATACAATGAGCAGTTCTTC. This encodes CSEVSSGGYNEQFF.

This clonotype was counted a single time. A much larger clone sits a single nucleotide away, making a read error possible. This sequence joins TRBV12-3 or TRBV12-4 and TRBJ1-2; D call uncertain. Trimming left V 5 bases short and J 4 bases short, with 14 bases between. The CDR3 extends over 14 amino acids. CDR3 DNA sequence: TGTGCCAGCAGTCCTAGCCGGACGACCTATGGCTACACCTTC. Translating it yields CASSPSRTTYGYTF.

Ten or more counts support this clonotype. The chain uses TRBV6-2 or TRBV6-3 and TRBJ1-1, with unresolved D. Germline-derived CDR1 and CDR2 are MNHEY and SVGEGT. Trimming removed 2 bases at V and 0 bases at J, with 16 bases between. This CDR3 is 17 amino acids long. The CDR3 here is CASSYEMGGPMNTEAFF. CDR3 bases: TGTGCCAGCAGTTACGAAATGGGCGGACCAATGAACACTGAAGCTTTCTTT.

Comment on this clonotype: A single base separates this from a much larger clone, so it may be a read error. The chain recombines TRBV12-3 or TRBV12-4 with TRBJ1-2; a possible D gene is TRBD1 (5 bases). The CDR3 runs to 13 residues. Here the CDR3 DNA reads TGTGTCAGCAGTTTTTGGGGGGAGTATGGCTACACCTTC. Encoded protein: CVSSFWGEYGYTF.